One sample yielded the 2 T cell receptor beta chains listed below, sequenced in a study of T-cell reconstitution after alpha-beta-depleted transplantation in children. This sample's TCRbeta library carried unique molecular identifier barcodes. TCRdb itself ran the PCR reads through MiXCR, one entry per CDR3 protein. This table holds some 640,000 distinct CDR3 sequences, approximately 17% found once. The sample in question was PBMCs from the stem cell graft donor, obtained from the stem cell graft. The origin of the receptors is a human donor who donated a stem cell graft to a child with acute myeloid leukemia.

The CDR3 coding sequence is TGTGCCAGCAGCTTATCAGGGGGCCTGGATGAGCAGTTCTTC. As protein: CASSLSGGLDEQFF. The rearrangement uses TRBV7-9 and TRBJ2-1; 8 bases line up with TRBD1. The CDR3 length is 14 residues. Germline V gene lookup returns CDR1 SEHNR and CDR2 FQNEAQ (reference sequence). V trimming: 2 bases; J trimming: 8 bases; junction bases outside the gene matches: 5.

This clonotype appeared a few times. The V call is TRBV20-1, the J call TRBJ1-5; 9 bases are a match to TRBD1. Trimming took 6 bases from V and 3 from J; bases not matched to a gene: 6. The CDR3 loop spans 14 amino acids. The germline V gene has CDR1 DFQATT and CDR2 SNEGSKA (reference sequence). The CDR3 spells CSAGQGRANQPQHF. CDR3 sequence (DNA): TGCAGTGCAGGACAGGGGCGAGCCAATCAGCCCCAGCATTTT.